The 20 T cell receptor beta chains below come from one sample, sequenced in a study of T cells in Graves' hyperthyroidism and ophthalmopathy. What was amplified from RNA transcripts were TCR beta CDR3 regions. The study used the HTBI primer set for a first-round RT-PCR of the TCR CDR3. TCRdb reprocessed the multiplex PCR reads via MiXCR and lists one record per CDR3 protein. Of hundreds of thousands of distinct CDR3 sequences in the sample, 45% were seen once. Sequencing was done on a sample of peripheral blood or thyroid tissue (not recorded which). The receptor source for this set is an adult man with Graves' disease, either hyperthyroidism or ophthalmopathy (not recorded which).

Points on this clonotype: The conserved phenylalanine or tryptophan is not found at the CDR3 terminus, so this likely reflects a read error. This chain joins TRBV20-1 and TRBJ1-5; no reliable D call. The CDR3 is 14 residues long. The germline CDR1 and CDR2 sequences are DFQATT and SNEGSKA (reference sequence). Trimming stripped 6 bases from V and 3 bases from J, with 15 bases between. The CDR3 DNA sequence: TGCAGTGCCTATAGTCAGGTTCCCAATCAGCCCCAGCATTCT. Protein sequence: CSAYSQVPNQPQHS.

This clonotype has only a few counts. The J gene is TRBJ2-3, the V gene TRBV5-1, with D hard to call. In germline, CDR1 is SGHRS, CDR2 YFSETQ. V was cut by 7 bases and J by 1 base, with 1 base left in between. This CDR3 comprises 10 residues. CDR3 loop: CASGTDTQYF. CDR3 nucleotide sequence: TGCGCCAGCGGCACAGATACGCAGTATTTT. Drawing the rest from reference TRBV5-1 and TRBJ2-3, the complete variable domain is KAGVTQTPRYLIKTRGQQVTLSCSPISGHRSVSWYQQTPGQGLQFLFEYFSETQRNKGNFPGRFSGRQFSNSRSEMNVSTLELGDSALYLCASGTDTQYFGPGTRLTVL.

The V gene is TRBV25-1, the J gene TRBJ1-1; tentative D call: TRBD1 (5 bases). Deletions cut 4 bases from V and 10 bases from J, with 28 bases between. Germline values: CDR1 MGHDK, CDR2 SYGVNS. The CDR3 totals 17 residues. The CDR3 sequence is CASSASLITRDPNGAFF. The CDR3, as DNA: TGTGCCAGCAGTGCCTCCCTAATTACCCGGGACCCCAATGGAGCTTTCTTT.

This clonotype was counted ten times or more. V usage is TRBV29-1 and J usage is TRBJ1-1; D gene ambiguous. CDR1 is SQVTM and CDR2 is ANQGSEA in the germline V gene. Trimming removed 2 bases from V and 8 bases from J, with 9 bases in between. The CDR3 totals 11 residues. As DNA, the CDR3 is TGCAGCGTTGAACACGGCTTAGAAGCTTTCTTT. It yields the protein CSVEHGLEAFF.

On this clonotype itself: The junction does not match germline at one end; this may be a read error. This sequence joins TRBV20-1 and TRBJ1-5; D uncertain. This CDR3 region has 15 residues. Per germline, CDR1 DFQATT and CDR2 SNEGSKA (reference sequence). As DNA, the CDR3 is TGCAGTGCTAGAGAACGAAGGGCGGGCAATCAGCCCCAGCTTTTT. As protein: CSARERRAGNQPQLF.

This clonotype showed up many times. The CDR3 loop is CASSPRDGDGYTF. The CDR3 DNA is TGTGCCAGCAGTCCACGGGACGGAGATGGCTACACCTTC. V gene TRBV12-3 or TRBV12-4 combines with J gene TRBJ1-2, with D possibly TRBD1 on 5 matching bases. Trimming removed 5 bases at V and 6 bases at J, with 13 bases between. The CDR3 consists of 13 residues.

In this sample, this clonotype turned up a few times. The chain recombines TRBV12-3 or TRBV12-4 with TRBJ1-4; D is uncertain. The CDR3 contains 15 residues. V lost 5 bases and J lost 2, with 12 bases in between. Here the CDR3 DNA reads TGTGCCAGCAGTCCCCCCGCGACCACTAATGAAAAACTGTTTTTT. This encodes CASSPPATTNEKLFF.

Regarding this clonotype: A much larger clone lies a single base off, so this may be a read error. The chain carries TRBV2 and TRBJ2-7; D is unresolved. Germline V gene lookup returns CDR1 SNHLY and CDR2 FYNNEI. V was shortened by 3 bases and J by 9 bases, with 9 bases between the two germline ends. The CDR3 has 11 amino acids. The CDR3 loop is CASSDLKGQYF. The CDR3 nucleotides read TGTGCCAGCAGTGATCTGAAGGGGCAGTACTTC.

V and J are TRBV7-9 and TRBJ1-4; D is perhaps TRBD1 (6 bases). The CDR3 has 16 amino acids. V shed 0 bases and J shed 7 bases, with 15 bases lying between them. Germline V gene data show CDR1 as SEHNR and CDR2 as FQNEAQ (reference sequence). The CDR3 DNA reads TGTGCCAGCAGCTTAGCATCTTGGGGGGCGACTGAAAAACTGTTTTTT. This codes for CASSLASWGATEKLFF.

In its sample, this clonotype was seen many times. This chain connects TRBV2 to TRBJ1-4; D uncertain. Trimming left V 3 bases short and J 6 bases short, with 8 bases between. CDR3 length equals 13 residues. The V gene's germline CDR1 is SNHLY and CDR2 FYNNEI. The chain's CDR3 is CASSEQADEKLFF. The CDR3 nucleotides are TGTGCCAGCAGTGAGCAGGCCGATGAAAAACTGTTTTTT. The full variable domain, completed using reference TRBV2 and TRBJ1-4, is EPEVTQTPSHQVTQMGQEVILRCVPISNHLYFYWYRQILGQKVEFLVSFYNNEISEKSEIFDDQFSVERPDGSNFTLKIRSTKLEDSAMYFCASSEQADEKLFFGSGTQLSVL.

This clonotype was found many times. This chain uses TRBV2 with TRBJ1-5; possibly TRBD1 for D (6 bases). V was pared by 3 bases and J by 5 bases, with 14 bases between. This CDR3 spans 15 amino acids. CDR1 SNHLY and CDR2 FYNNEI come from the germline V gene. The chain's CDR3 is CASSDSTGIDQPQHF. The CDR3 DNA sequence: TGTGCCAGCAGTGATAGTACAGGGATAGATCAGCCCCAGCATTTT.

This chain connects TRBV4-3 to TRBJ2-2; tentatively, D is TRBD2 (5 bases). CDR1 LGHNA and CDR2 YSLEER come from the germline V gene. There are 17 residues in the CDR3. The germline V and J ends were trimmed by 3 bases and 5 bases, with 19 bases remaining between them. In DNA, the CDR3 is TGCGCCAGCAGCCACCCCCTCGACACCTCGGGGACCGGGGAGCTGTTTTTT. It codes for CASSHPLDTSGTGELFF.

This clonotype was found many times. The CDR3 coding sequence is TGCAGCGTTGATTTGGGGAACTCTTTCCCTTTCTTT. It yields the protein CSVDLGNSFPFF. The chain combines TRBV29-1 with TRBJ1-1; D call uncertain. Germline CDR1 is SQVTM and CDR2 is ANQGSEA. The CDR3 has 12 residues. V was trimmed by 3 bases and J by 12 bases, leaving 17 bases between them.

This chain uses TRBV7-9 with TRBJ2-5, with 7 bases lining up with TRBD1. The ends lost 5 bases at V and 5 bases at J; junction bases unmatched: 5. Looked up from germline, CDR1 is SEHNR and CDR2 is FQNEAQ (reference sequence). The CDR3 has 13 residues. The CDR3 nucleotides are TGTGCCAGCAGCCCGGACAGGCCGGAGACCCAGTACTTC. This codes for CASSPDRPETQYF. Drawing the rest from reference TRBV7-9 and TRBJ2-5, the complete variable domain is DTGVSQNPRHKITKRGQNVTFRCDPISEHNRLYWYRQTLGQGPEFLTYFQNEAQLEKSRLLSDRFSAERPKGSFSTLEIQRTEQGDSAMYLCASSPDRPETQYFGPGTRLLVL.

The genes are TRBV2 and TRBJ2-5; 11 bases are shared with TRBD2. Trimming cost V 5 bases and J 5 bases; bases outside gene matches: 10. The CDR3 covers 16 residues. The V gene's germline CDR1 is SNHLY and CDR2 FYNNEI. The CDR3 region is CASSQLAGGVGETQYF. CDR3 DNA sequence: TGTGCCAGCAGTCAGCTAGCGGGAGGCGTAGGGGAGACCCAGTACTTC.

This clonotype was picked up many times. The J gene is TRBJ1-5, the V gene TRBV24-1; TRBD1 matches at 7 bases. The germline V gene encodes CDR1 KGHDR and CDR2 SFDVKD. The length of the CDR3 is 15 residues. The V and J ends lost 4 bases and 1 base, in that order; junction bases with no gene match: 3. CDR3 loop: CATSEGTASNQPQHF. The CDR3 coding sequence is TGTGCCACCAGTGAGGGGACAGCAAGCAATCAGCCCCAGCATTTT.

This chain uses TRBV2 with TRBJ1-1; tentatively, D is TRBD1 (5 bases). Germline values: CDR1 SNHLY, CDR2 FYNNEI. The CDR3 length is 14 residues. The V end was cut by 3 bases, the J end by 1 base, with 9 bases between. CDR3 coding DNA: TGTGCCAGCAGTGACGCCGGACAGAACACTGAAGCTTTCTTT. It codes for CASSDAGQNTEAFF.

As regards this clonotype: The DNA is omitted, as the CDR3 cannot be located on it reliably, and the CDR3 follows TCRdb's listing. The genes are TRBV7-3 and TRBJ1-1. The length of the CDR3 is 14 amino acids, counting both ends. Germline CDR1 and CDR2: SGHTA and FQGTGA. The CDR3 loop is CACSVDPANTEAFF.

This clonotype was detected many times. The genes are TRBV7-8 and TRBJ2-7, with D unclear. Germline CDR1 SGHVS, CDR2 FQNEAQ. The V and J ends lost 5 bases and 0 bases respectively, with 11 bases between them. This CDR3 region has 14 residues. The CDR3: CASSVTLSSYEQYF. CDR3 coding DNA: TGTGCCAGCAGCGTAACATTGAGCTCCTACGAGCAGTACTTC. Full variable domain (remainder filled in from reference TRBV7-8 and TRBJ2-7): GAGVSQSPRYKVAKRGQDVALRCDPISGHVSLFWYQQALGQGPEFLTYFQNEAQLDKSGLPSDRFFAERPEGSVSTLKIQRTQQEDSAVYLCASSVTLSSYEQYFGPGTRLTVT.

This clonotype was seen repeatedly, ten times or more. The chain uses TRBV7-9 and TRBJ1-2; 8 positions agree with TRBD1. Germline-derived CDR1 and CDR2 are SEHNR and FQNEAQ (reference sequence). The CDR3 runs 14 residues. V lost 2 bases, J lost 6 bases, and 5 bases stayed unmatched. The CDR3 DNA sequence: TGTGCCAGCAGCTTACAGGGGGCGCCGGATGGCTACACCTTC. Protein product: CASSLQGAPDGYTF.